This T cell receptor beta chain was sequenced in a study of a mutant IDH1 vaccine in newly diagnosed glioma. Time point here: week 11, during vaccination. Topical imiquimod accompanied each vaccine dose, which consisted of 300 ug of mutant IDH1 20-mer peptide. Profiled with immunoSEQ multiplex PCR; TCRdb holds only in-frame clones, not every one. Among 50,000 or so clones listed, 75% to 95% were seen once. This CDR3 contains 15 residues. V was clipped by 8 bases and J by 7 bases, with 23 bases between them. Germline V gene sequence: CDR1 SGHTA, CDR2 FQGNSA. Points on this clone: The antigen remains unidentified.

The material was PBMCs, obtained from a glioma patient whose treatment included an IDH1 peptide vaccine. The TCR originated in a man in his forties or fifties with glioma. The chain joins TRBV7-2 to TRBJ1-2; TRBD1 might be the D (5 bases). CDR3 coding DNA: TGTGCCAGCGGTAGGCACACGGGGGATAGGAGTGGCTACACCTTC. This codes for CASGRHTGDRSGYTF.